The sequence of this T cell receptor beta chain was determined in a study of blood T cell repertoires in COVID-19. Study information: COVID-19 samples collected from the United States, Italy and Spain covered acute and convalescent phases. PBMCs, B-cell-depleted T cells, or T cells were the source of the cDNA or gDNA that made up the material.

Germline V gene data show CDR1 as LNHDA and CDR2 as SQIVND (reference sequence). This CDR3 is 15 amino acids long. Trimming pared 4 bases from V and 4 bases from J, leaving 13 bases between. Authors' data handling: How many nucleated cells were present was estimated from reference gene primer amplification. The repertoire was sequenced with immunoSEQ multiplex PCR; TCRdb's copy has only in-frame clones and lacks some. D and trimming were read from the DNA, whereas the V and J calls and clone size are those reported in that table. The table has 200,000 to 250,000 clones, around 84% seen once; the top ten hold around 13%.

The receptor comes from a human donor in a cohort sampled during active COVID-19. Sequencing was carried out using peripheral blood. The V call is TRBV19, the J call TRBJ2-2; D gene uncertain. CDR3 bases: TGTGCCAGTAGTACGGGTCATTGGCGCACCGGGGAGCTGTTTTTT. Translated, it gives CASSTGHWRTGELFF.